This T cell receptor beta chain was recovered during a study of T cells in Graves' hyperthyroidism and ophthalmopathy. About the research overall: At the time of initial diagnosis and before any treatment, peripheral blood was collected.

Points from the study as a whole: By a 13 V-J model, ophthalmopathy was set apart from stable hyperthyroidism.

Stable hyperthyroidism: no ophthalmopathy progression over 18 months of follow-up. Hyperthyroidism in the patients, aged 18 to 65, was newly diagnosed and under 2 months in duration. RNA transcripts were the template for amplifying TCR beta CDR3 regions. First-round RT-PCR with HTBI primers amplified the TCR CDR3 region. In TCRdb, the multiplex PCR reads were re-called with MiXCR into one record per CDR3 protein. The sample shows under 350,000 distinct CDR3 sequences, around 20% of them seen only once. This clonotype was counted ten times or more. Its antigen remains unknown. Between the trimmed V and J ends, which lost 6 bases and 2 bases, there was a span of 9 bases. The germline CDR1 and CDR2 sequences are KGHSH and LQKENI. The CDR3 runs 13 residues.

This sequence joins TRBV18 and TRBJ2-3, with a tentative D call TRBD2 (6 bases). The material sequenced was blood. The origin of this receptor is a woman aged 50 to 65 with Graves' hyperthyroidism. The CDR3 sequence is CASSRDFTDTQYF. The CDR3, as DNA: TGTGCCAGCTCTCGGGACTTCACAGATACGCAGTATTTT.